The TCR beta chain described here comes from a study of blood T cell repertoires in COVID-19. Study-wide context: Acute and convalescent COVID-19 samples came from the United States, Italy and Spain.

The CDR3 is 15 amino acids. With V trimmed by 3 bases and J by 4 bases, 5 bases remained unmatched. Germline V gives CDR1 MRHNA, CDR2 SNTAGT. Sequenced by immunoSEQ multiplex PCR; TCRdb stores in-frame clones only, minus some. This repertoire shows about 150,000 clones, 84% found once; its top ten account for approximately 7.3%. Clinical history reported by participants formed the basis on which cohorts were assigned. This rearrangement joins TRBV6-4 to TRBJ2-2; the match to TRBD1 covers 7 bases. What was sequenced was PBMCs or T cells enriched from blood (not recorded which). The receptor was derived from a man aged 50-59 years who had recovered from COVID-19. CDR3 nucleotide sequence: TGTGCCAGCAGTGAAGAGACAGGGACCACCGGGGAGCTGTTTTTT. Translating gives CASSEETGTTGELFF.